A selection of T cell receptor beta chains follows, all from one sample in a study of T cells after yellow fever vaccination. TCRdb recomputed calls from the 5' RACE reads with MiXCR, one row per CDR3 protein. The sample has some 350,000 distinct CDR3 sequences; about 9.9% are singletons. The source was PBMCs, collected on the day of the first yellow fever vaccination. These receptors were obtained from a young man who received the YFV17D yellow fever vaccine. CDR3s include the opening cysteine and the closing phenylalanine or tryptophan. D genes are given only for firm matches. Expanded clones get a size class; other rows say once, few or many, or leave the size out.

cdr3_aa,cdr3_nt,j_call,d_call,clone_size,v_call
CASSLVDSFGELFF,TGTGCCAGCAGTTTAGTCGACAGTTTCGGGGAGCTGTTTTTT,TRBJ2-2,-,few,TRBV12-3/TRBV12-4
CASSEGGGVNEQFF,TGTGCCAGCAGTGAAGGCGGGGGGGTTAATGAGCAGTTCTTC,TRBJ2-1,TRBD2,few,TRBV25-1
CASSTGWDTQYF,TGTGCCAGCAGCACTGGGTGGGATACGCAGTATTTT,TRBJ2-3,-,few,TRBV7-2
CSAGRGSGQPQHF,TGCAGTGCTGGCAGGGGCTCGGGTCAGCCCCAGCATTTT,TRBJ1-5,-,few,TRBV20-1
CASSTQGAGDTQYF,TGTGCCAGCAGTACGCAGGGGGCTGGGGATACGCAGTATTTT,TRBJ2-3,TRBD1,-,TRBV6-1
CATSTRTDMQYF,TGTGCCACCTCTACACGGACGGATATGCAGTATTTT,TRBJ2-3,-,-,TRBV5-5
CASSFDTDRAGELFF,TGTGCCAGCAGTTTCGACACGGACAGAGCCGGGGAGCTGTTTTTT,TRBJ2-2,-,few,TRBV6-5
CASSYSRGPETGGDGYTF,TGTGCCAGCAGTTACTCGAGGGGCCCGGAGACAGGGGGCGATGGCTACACCTTC,TRBJ1-2,TRBD1,few,TRBV6-5
CASSYSVHQGGTEAFF,TGTGCCAGCAGTTACTCAGTTCACCAGGGCGGCACTGAAGCTTTCTTT,TRBJ1-1,-,-,TRBV6-5
CASSLAQLAGANEQFF,TGTGCCAGCAGCTTGGCCCAACTAGCGGGGGCCAATGAGCAGTTCTTC,TRBJ2-1,TRBD2,few,TRBV5-5
CASSFTGIYGYTF,TGCGCCAGCAGCTTCACGGGAATTTATGGCTACACCTTC,TRBJ1-2,-,-,TRBV5-1
CASSAGTGVNGSPLHF,TGTGCCAGCAGCGCCGGGACAGGGGTTAACGGGTCACCCCTCCACTTT,TRBJ1-6,TRBD1,-,TRBV9
CASSRDREMETQYF,TGCGCCAGCAGCCGGGACAGGGAGATGGAGACCCAGTACTTC,TRBJ2-5,TRBD1,many,TRBV4-1
CASSSKGALAKNIQYF,TGTGCCAGCAGCTCAAAAGGCGCCCTAGCCAAAAACATTCAGTACTTC,TRBJ2-4,-,-,TRBV6-1
CASSSLGDSVNSYGYTF,TGTGCCAGCAGCTCCCTCGGGGATAGCGTGAACTCCTATGGCTACACCTTC,TRBJ1-2,-,-,TRBV5-6
CASSPIHGQGLVNTEAFF,TGTGCCAGCTCACCAATCCATGGACAGGGGTTGGTAAACACTGAAGCTTTCTTT,TRBJ1-1,TRBD1,-,TRBV18
CASSPKGTGASPLHF,TGCGCCAGCAGCCCGAAGGGGACAGGGGCCTCACCCCTCCACTTT,TRBJ1-6,TRBD1,-,TRBV5-1
CASSSNRVRGYEQYF,TGCGCCAGCAGCTCTAACAGGGTCCGGGGGTACGAGCAGTACTTC,TRBJ2-7,-,few,TRBV4-3
CASRQKQGPAETQYF,TGTGCCAGCAGGCAAAAGCAGGGCCCAGCAGAGACCCAGTACTTC,TRBJ2-5,-,-,TRBV23-1
CASSQETDTQYF,TGCGCCAGCAGCCAAGAGACAGATACGCAGTATTTT,TRBJ2-3,-,many,TRBV4-3
CASRLLETGEQFF,TGTGCCAGCAGGCTTCTCGAGACGGGTGAGCAGTTCTTC,TRBJ2-1,-,few,TRBV2
CASTRGQGKEDTQYF,TGTGCCAGCACTCGGGGACAGGGAAAGGAAGATACGCAGTATTTT,TRBJ2-3,TRBD1,-,TRBV5-4
CASSPPDSWYGYTF,TGTGCCAGCAGCCCCCCTGACAGCTGGTATGGCTACACCTTC,TRBJ1-2,-,few,TRBV6-2/TRBV6-3
CASSYIQRGAYEQYF,TGTGCCAGCAGTTACATTCAGCGGGGGGCCTACGAGCAGTACTTC,TRBJ2-7,TRBD2,few,TRBV6-5
CSAVGTSGGPGF,TGCAGTGCTGTCGGGACTAGCGGGGGGCCCGGCTTC,TRBJ2-1,TRBD2,few,TRBV20-1
CASSLGRGFGYTF,TGTGCCAGCAGCTTAGGCAGGGGGTTCGGCTACACCTTC,TRBJ1-2,TRBD1,few,TRBV5-6
CSGGPDNEQFF,TGCAGCGGGGGACCAGACAATGAGCAGTTCTTC,TRBJ2-1,-,-,TRBV29-1
CASSLARQGGETQYF,TGTGCCAGCAGCTTAGCAAGACAGGGTGGTGAGACCCAGTACTTC,TRBJ2-5,TRBD1,-,TRBV7-2
CASSAGRRGSNQPQHF,TGTGCCAGCAGCGCGGGGCGCAGGGGTAGCAATCAGCCCCAGCATTTT,TRBJ1-5,-,-,TRBV5-6
CASSTWTGTVYEQYF,TGTGCCAGCAGCACCTGGACAGGGACGGTCTACGAGCAGTACTTC,TRBJ2-7,TRBD1,-,TRBV13
CSVEEWTSGGRATDTQYF,TGCAGCGTTGAAGAATGGACTAGCGGGGGCCGGGCGACAGATACGCAGTATTTT,TRBJ2-3,TRBD2,few,TRBV29-1
CASTRVSTGELFF,TGTGCCAGCACCAGGGTGTCCACCGGGGAGCTGTTTTTT,TRBJ2-2,-,-,TRBV6-2/TRBV6-3
CASSLGSGATPTDTQYF,TGCGCCAGCAGCCTAGGTAGCGGGGCCACCCCCACAGATACGCAGTATTTT,TRBJ2-3,TRBD2,many,TRBV5-1
CASRSTVRKAFF,TGTGCCAGCAGATCGACGGTGAGAAAAGCTTTCTTT,TRBJ1-1,-,-,TRBV12-3/TRBV12-4
CASSLSPYQPQHF,TGTGCCAGCAGTTTATCCCCCTATCAGCCCCAGCATTTT,TRBJ1-5,-,few,TRBV12-3/TRBV12-4
CASLEGRWDEQFF,TGTGCCAGCCTAGAGGGGCGCTGGGATGAGCAGTTCTTC,TRBJ2-1,-,-,TRBV7-9
CASRGQGLGYTF,TGTGCCAGCAGAGGACAGGGGCTTGGCTACACCTTC,TRBJ1-2,TRBD1,few,TRBV9
CASSSAGSTDTQYF,TGTGCCAGCTCATCAGCCGGCAGCACAGATACGCAGTATTTT,TRBJ2-3,-,few,TRBV18
CAWEKGGNTEAFF,TGTGCCTGGGAAAAAGGGGGGAACACTGAAGCTTTCTTT,TRBJ1-1,-,-,TRBV5-4
CASSQGRALGQFF,TGTGCCAGCAGCCAAGGGCGGGCGTTAGGGCAGTTCTTC,TRBJ2-1,-,few,TRBV3-1
CASSVGGVDNEQFF,TGTGCCAGCAGCGTAGGGGGGGTCGACAATGAGCAGTTCTTC,TRBJ2-1,-,few,TRBV9
CASSLERTGGQNGYTF,TGTGCCAGCAGCTTAGAACGAACAGGGGGGCAGAATGGCTACACCTTC,TRBJ1-2,TRBD1,-,TRBV7-2
CSVDPTGITDTQYF,TGCAGCGTTGATCCGACAGGCATCACAGATACGCAGTATTTT,TRBJ2-3,-,few,TRBV29-1
CASSLSSLDGYTF,TGCGCCAGCAGCTTAAGCAGTCTGGATGGCTACACCTTC,TRBJ1-2,-,few,TRBV5-1
CASSLPLGYKDYGYTF,TGTGCCAGCAGCCTTCCGCTAGGGTACAAGGACTATGGCTACACCTTC,TRBJ1-2,-,few,TRBV7-2
CASSFRGTSGPNEQFF,TGTGCCAGCAGTTTCCGCGGGACTAGCGGCCCCAATGAGCAGTTCTTC,TRBJ2-1,TRBD2,few,TRBV6-2/TRBV6-3
CASSPGLAGGKGDTQYF,TGTGCCAGCTCACCTGGACTAGCGGGGGGCAAAGGAGATACGCAGTATTTT,TRBJ2-3,TRBD2,few,TRBV18
CASSDAGRGDTQYF,TGTGCCAGCAGTGATGCGGGGAGAGGTGATACGCAGTATTTT,TRBJ2-3,-,-,TRBV2
CASSVAGTAGELFF,TGTGCCAGCAGCGTAGCGGGGACAGCCGGGGAGCTGTTTTTT,TRBJ2-2,TRBD1,-,TRBV9
CASRPGQGWNEQFF,TGTGCCAGCAGACCGGGACAGGGGTGGAATGAGCAGTTCTTC,TRBJ2-1,TRBD1,-,TRBV12-3/TRBV12-4
CASSPDSSYNEQFF,TGTGCCAGCAGCCCAGACAGCTCCTACAATGAGCAGTTCTTC,TRBJ2-1,-,-,TRBV7-2
CASSYLHGLEQFF,TGTGCCAGCAGTTATCTCCACGGGCTTGAGCAGTTCTTC,TRBJ2-1,-,-,TRBV6-5
CASSYWGFTEAFF,TGTGCCAGCAGTTATTGGGGATTTACTGAAGCTTTCTTT,TRBJ1-1,-,few,TRBV6-2/TRBV6-3
CASSLVAVSLEQYF,TGTGCCAGCAGCTTAGTTGCGGTGTCCCTCGAGCAGTACTTC,TRBJ2-7,-,few,TRBV7-8
CSVASLHGYTF,TGCAGCGTTGCGTCTCTCCATGGCTACACCTTC,TRBJ1-2,-,-,TRBV29-1
CASSMIVQETQYF,TGCGCCAGCAGCATGATAGTACAAGAGACCCAGTACTTC,TRBJ2-5,-,-,TRBV5-1
CASRDRSNQPQHF,TGTGCCAGCAGAGACAGAAGCAATCAGCCCCAGCATTTT,TRBJ1-5,-,few,TRBV6-2/TRBV6-3
CAWSVRGRGSNQPQHF,TGTGCCTGGAGTGTACGTGGGAGGGGCAGCAATCAGCCCCAGCATTTT,TRBJ1-5,-,-,TRBV30
CASSTGFNEQFF,TGTGCCAGTAGTACAGGCTTCAATGAGCAGTTCTTC,TRBJ2-1,-,few,TRBV19